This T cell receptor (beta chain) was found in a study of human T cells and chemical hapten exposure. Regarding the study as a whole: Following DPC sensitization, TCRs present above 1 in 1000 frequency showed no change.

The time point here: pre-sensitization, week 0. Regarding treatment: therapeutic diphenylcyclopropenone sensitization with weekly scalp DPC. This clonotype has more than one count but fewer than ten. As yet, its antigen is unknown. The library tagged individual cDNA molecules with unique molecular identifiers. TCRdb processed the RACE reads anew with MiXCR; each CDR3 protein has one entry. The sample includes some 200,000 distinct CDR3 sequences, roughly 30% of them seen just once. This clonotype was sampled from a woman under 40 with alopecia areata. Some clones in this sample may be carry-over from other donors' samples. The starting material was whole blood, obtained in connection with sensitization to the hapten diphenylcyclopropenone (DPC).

This CDR3 reads CASSPGLAGETDTQYF. Written as DNA, the CDR3 is TGTGCCAGCAGTCCGGGACTAGCGGGAGAGACAGATACGCAGTATTTT. The chain couples TRBV28 to TRBJ2-3; 14 nucleotides match TRBD2. This CDR3 comprises 16 residues. V lost 5 bases and J lost 3; bases outside the gene matches: 4. CDR1 is MDHEN, CDR2 SYDVKM, per germline. Together with reference TRBV28 and TRBJ2-3, the CDR3 gives the full variable domain: DVKVTQSSRYLVKRTGEKVFLECVQDMDHENMFWYRQDPGLGLRLIYFSYDVKMKEKGDIPEGYSVSREKKERFSLILESASTNQTSMYLCASSPGLAGETDTQYFGPGTRLTVL.